These T cell receptor beta chains were read from a single sample in a study of control samples from healthy donors and cancer patients. Clones were sequenced by immunoSEQ multiplex PCR, and TCRdb holds only the in-frame ones, with some missing. The repertoire has around 110,000 clones, about 93% of them found once; the top ten carry over 2.5%. Sequenced sample: blood. Source of these receptors: a man aged 30-40 years in good health. Both conserved end residues are part of each CDR3. A D gene is named only where the DNA matches it firmly. Size tells how often a clone was seen (once, few, many) or the class of an expanded clone, and some rows leave it out.

v_gene	abundance	j_gene	d_gene	CDR3nt	CDR3aa
TRBV27	-	TRBJ1-6	TRBD1	TGTGCCACTCAGGGGGGGAATTCACCCCTCCACTTT	CATQGGNSPLHF
TRBV24-1	-	TRBJ2-2	TRBD1	TGTGCCACCAGGGGACAGCAGGAGACCGGGGAGCTGTTTTTT	CATRGQQETGELFF
TRBV19	-	TRBJ1-2	-	TGTGCCAGTTGCCTCGGTGTGGGCTATGGCTACACCTTC	CASCLGVGYGYTF
TRBV24-1	-	TRBJ1-2	-	TGTGCCACCCGGGGGACTAACTATGGCTACACCTTC	CATRGTNYGYTF
TRBV19	-	TRBJ1-6	TRBD1	TGTGCCAGTAGTAGCGGGACAGCCTTCCACTTT	CASSSGTAFHF
TRBV7-2	-	TRBJ1-2	TRBD1	TGTGCCAGCAGCCAGACAGGGGTGAATGGCTACACCTTC	CASSQTGVNGYTF
TRBV10-2	-	TRBJ2-3	TRBD2	TGCGCCAGCAGTGATGGAGCGGGGGGGCCAGATACGCAGTATTTT	CASSDGAGGPDTQYF
TRBV7-9	-	TRBJ2-5	-	TGTGCCAGCAGCTTCCAAGAGACCCAGTACTTC	CASSFQETQYF
TRBV6-5	once	TRBJ1-5	-	TGTGCGGGCGGGGCTAGAGGCAATCAGCCCCAGCATTTT	CAGGARGNQPQHF
TRBV5-1	-	TRBJ2-7	-	TGCGCCAGCGCCTCCATGGGGGGATCCTACGAGCAGTACTTC	CASASMGGSYEQYF
TRBV11-1	-	TRBJ2-5	TRBD2	TGTGCCAGCAGCCCCCGTTTAGCGGGGGGGAAAGAGACCCAGTACTTC	CASSPRLAGGKETQYF
TRBV19	few	TRBJ1-5	-	TGTGCCAGTAGTATGGGGGGCTCAGCCCAGCATTTT	CASSMGGSAQHF
TRBV5-1	-	TRBJ1-1	-	TGCGCCAGCAGCTTCTTTCCCACAGGGAACACTGAAGCTTTCTTT	CASSFFPTGNTEAFF
TRBV9	-	TRBJ2-5	TRBD1	TGTGCCAGCAGCGTACGAGGGGGCTTGGGGGAGACCCAGTACTTC	CASSVRGGLGETQYF
TRBV5-1	-	TRBJ2-5	-	TGCGCCAGCAGCTTTGACACCACCCCGGTACAGACCCAGTACTTC	CASSFDTTPVQTQYF
TRBV7-3	-	TRBJ2-3	TRBD2	TGTGCCAGCAGCTTAACTCAGCGGGGGACTAGCACAGATACGCAGTATTTT	CASSLTQRGTSTDTQYF
TRBV5-6	-	TRBJ2-7	TRBD1	TGTGCCAGCAGCTCAACGCCCCGGACAGGATCTGGCGAGCAGTACTTC	CASSSTPRTGSGEQYF
TRBV5-8	-	TRBJ1-4	-	TGTTCACATGAAAAACTGTTTTTT	CSHEKLFF
TRBV5-8	-	TRBJ1-3	-	TGTGCCAGCAGCTCGGCCGGGGGGCGGACTGGAAACACCATATATTTT	CASSSAGGRTGNTIYF
TRBV21-1	-	TRBJ1-3	-	TGTGCCAGCAGCAAGAGGATTTCTTTGTGGGAAATGGGCTCTGGAAACACCATATATTTT	CASSKRISLWEMGSGNTIYF
TRBV19	-	TRBJ1-1	-	TGTGCCAGTTCAATGGGGCGGATGAACACTGAAGCTTTCTTT	CASSMGRMNTEAFF
TRBV11-3	-	TRBJ2-5	TRBD1	TGTGCCAGCAGCTCGACAGGGGCGGGAGAGACCCAGTACTTC	CASSSTGAGETQYF
TRBV19	-	TRBJ1-5	-	TGTGCCAGTAGTCCGGAGGGTAATAGCAATCAGCCCCAGCATTTT	CASSPEGNSNQPQHF